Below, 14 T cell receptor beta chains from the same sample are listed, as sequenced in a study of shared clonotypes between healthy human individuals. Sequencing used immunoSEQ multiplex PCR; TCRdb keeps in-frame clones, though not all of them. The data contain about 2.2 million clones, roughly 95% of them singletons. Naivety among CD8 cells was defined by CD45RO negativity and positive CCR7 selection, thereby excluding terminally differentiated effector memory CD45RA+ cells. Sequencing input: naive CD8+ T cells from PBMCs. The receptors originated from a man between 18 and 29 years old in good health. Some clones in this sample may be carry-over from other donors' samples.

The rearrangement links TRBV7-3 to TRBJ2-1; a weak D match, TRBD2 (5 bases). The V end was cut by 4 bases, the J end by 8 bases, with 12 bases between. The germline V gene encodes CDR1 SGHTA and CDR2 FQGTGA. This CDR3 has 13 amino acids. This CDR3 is CASSSSLGDEQFF. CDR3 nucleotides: TGTGCCAGCAGCTCCTCCCTCGGGGATGAGCAGTTCTTC. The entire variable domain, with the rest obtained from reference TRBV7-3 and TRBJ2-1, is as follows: GAGVSQTPSNKVTEKGKYVELRCDPISGHTALYWYRQSLGQGPEFLIYFQGTGAADDSGLPNDRFFAVRPEGSVSTLKIQRTERGDSAVYLCASSSSLGDEQFFGPGTRLTVL.

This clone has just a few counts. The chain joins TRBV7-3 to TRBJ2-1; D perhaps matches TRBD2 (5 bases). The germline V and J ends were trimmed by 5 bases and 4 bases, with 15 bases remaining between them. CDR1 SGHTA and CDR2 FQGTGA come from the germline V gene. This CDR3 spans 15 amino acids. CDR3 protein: CASSPSGLLYNEQFF. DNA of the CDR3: TGTGCCAGCAGCCCAAGCGGATTACTATACAATGAGCAGTTCTTC. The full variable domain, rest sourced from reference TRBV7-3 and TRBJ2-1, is GAGVSQTPSNKVTEKGKYVELRCDPISGHTALYWYRQSLGQGPEFLIYFQGTGAADDSGLPNDRFFAVRPEGSVSTLKIQRTERGDSAVYLCASSPSGLLYNEQFFGPGTRLTVL.

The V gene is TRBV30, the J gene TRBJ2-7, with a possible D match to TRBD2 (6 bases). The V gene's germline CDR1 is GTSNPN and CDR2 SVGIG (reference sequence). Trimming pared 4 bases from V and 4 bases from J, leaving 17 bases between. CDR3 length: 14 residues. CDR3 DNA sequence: TGTGCCTGGACTAGCGTGAACGCCCCTTACGAGCAGTACTTC. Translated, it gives CAWTSVNAPYEQYF.

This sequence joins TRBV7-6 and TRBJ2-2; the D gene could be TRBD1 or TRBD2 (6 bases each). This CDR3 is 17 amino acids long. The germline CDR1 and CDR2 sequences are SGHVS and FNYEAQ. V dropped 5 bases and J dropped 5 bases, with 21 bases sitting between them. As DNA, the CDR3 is TGTGCCAGCAGCATGGGGGTCCGGGGGCCGGGAACCGGGGAGCTGTTTTTT. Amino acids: CASSMGVRGPGTGELFF.

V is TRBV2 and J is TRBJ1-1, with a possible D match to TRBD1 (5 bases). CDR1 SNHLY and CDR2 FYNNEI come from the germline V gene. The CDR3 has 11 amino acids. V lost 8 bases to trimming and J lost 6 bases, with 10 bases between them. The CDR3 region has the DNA TGTGCCAGCGGGGGGTTCGCTGAAGCTTTCTTT. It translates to CASGGFAEAFF.

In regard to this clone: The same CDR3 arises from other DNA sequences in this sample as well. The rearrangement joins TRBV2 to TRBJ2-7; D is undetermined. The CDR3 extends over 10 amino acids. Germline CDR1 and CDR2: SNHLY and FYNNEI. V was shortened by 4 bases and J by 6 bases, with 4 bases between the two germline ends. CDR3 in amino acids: CASSGLEQYF. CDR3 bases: TGTGCCAGCAGTGGTCTCGAGCAGTACTTC.

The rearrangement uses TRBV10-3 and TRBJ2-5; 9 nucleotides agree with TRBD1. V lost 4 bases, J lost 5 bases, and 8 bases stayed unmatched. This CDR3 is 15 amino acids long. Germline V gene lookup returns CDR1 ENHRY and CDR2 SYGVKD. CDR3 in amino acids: CAISVSTGGRETQYF. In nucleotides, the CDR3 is TGTGCCATCAGTGTCTCGACAGGGGGTCGGGAGACCCAGTACTTC.

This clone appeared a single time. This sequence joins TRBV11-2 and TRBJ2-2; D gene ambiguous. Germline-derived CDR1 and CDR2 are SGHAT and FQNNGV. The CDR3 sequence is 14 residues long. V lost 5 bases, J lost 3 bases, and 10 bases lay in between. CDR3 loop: CASSQDLHTGELFF. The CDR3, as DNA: TGTGCCAGCAGCCAAGACTTACACACCGGGGAGCTGTTTTTT. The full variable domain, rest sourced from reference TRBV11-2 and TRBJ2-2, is EAGVAQSPRYKIIEKRQSVAFWCNPISGHATLYWYQQILGQGPKLLIQFQNNGVVDDSQLPKDRFSAERLKGVDSTLKIQPAKLEDSAVYLCASSQDLHTGELFFGEGSRLTVL.

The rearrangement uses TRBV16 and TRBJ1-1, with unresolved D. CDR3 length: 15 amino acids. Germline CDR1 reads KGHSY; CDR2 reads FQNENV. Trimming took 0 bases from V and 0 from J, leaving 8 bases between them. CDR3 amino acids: CASSQSYTLNTEAFF. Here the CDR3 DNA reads TGTGCCAGCAGCCAATCCTACACCTTGAACACTGAAGCTTTCTTT.

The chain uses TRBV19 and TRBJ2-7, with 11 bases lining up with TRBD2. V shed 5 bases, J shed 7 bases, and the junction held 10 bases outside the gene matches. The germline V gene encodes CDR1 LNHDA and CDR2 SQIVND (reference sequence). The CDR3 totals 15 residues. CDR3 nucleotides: TGTGCCAGTAGTGTGACTAGCGGGACATTTAGTGAGCAGTACTTC. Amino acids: CASSVTSGTFSEQYF.

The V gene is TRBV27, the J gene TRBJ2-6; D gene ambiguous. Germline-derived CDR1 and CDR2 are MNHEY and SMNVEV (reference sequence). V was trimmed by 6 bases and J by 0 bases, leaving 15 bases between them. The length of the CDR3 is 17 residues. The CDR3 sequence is CASRAPLYTSGANVLTF. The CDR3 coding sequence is TGTGCCAGCAGAGCCCCCCTCTATACCTCTGGGGCCAACGTCCTGACTTTC.

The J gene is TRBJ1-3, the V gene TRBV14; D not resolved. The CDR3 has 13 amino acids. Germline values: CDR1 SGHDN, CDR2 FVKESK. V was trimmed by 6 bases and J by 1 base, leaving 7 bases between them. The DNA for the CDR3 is TGTGCCAGCAGGCCTCTTTCTGGAAACACCATATATTTT. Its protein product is CASRPLSGNTIYF.

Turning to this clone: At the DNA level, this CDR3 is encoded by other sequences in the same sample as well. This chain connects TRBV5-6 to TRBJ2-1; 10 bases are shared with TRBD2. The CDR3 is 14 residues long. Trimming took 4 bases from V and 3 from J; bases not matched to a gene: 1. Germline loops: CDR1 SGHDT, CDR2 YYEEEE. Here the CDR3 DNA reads TGTGCCAGCAGCCTAGCGGGGGTCTACAATGAGCAGTTCTTC. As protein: CASSLAGVYNEQFF.

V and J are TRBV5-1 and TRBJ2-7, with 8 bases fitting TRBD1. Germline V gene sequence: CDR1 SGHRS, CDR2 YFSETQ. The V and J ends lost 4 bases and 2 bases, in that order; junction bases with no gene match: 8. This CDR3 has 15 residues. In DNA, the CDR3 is TGCGCCAGCAGCCACCCAGGGGGCGCTCCCTACGAGCAGTACTTC. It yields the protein CASSHPGGAPYEQYF.